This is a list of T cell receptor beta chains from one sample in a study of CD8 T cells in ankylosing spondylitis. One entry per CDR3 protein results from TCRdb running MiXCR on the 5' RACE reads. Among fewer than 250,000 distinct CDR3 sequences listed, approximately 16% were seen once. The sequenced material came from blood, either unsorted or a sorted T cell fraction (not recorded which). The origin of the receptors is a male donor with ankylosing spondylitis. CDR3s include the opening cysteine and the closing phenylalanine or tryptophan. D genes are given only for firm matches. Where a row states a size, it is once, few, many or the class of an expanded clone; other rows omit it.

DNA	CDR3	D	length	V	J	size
TGTGCCAGCAGTTTGACTCTTGTGGACACTGAAGCTTTCTTT	CASSLTLVDTEAFF	NA	14	TRBV28	TRBJ1-1	few
TGTGCCAGCAGCACGGGCCCGAACACTGAAGCTTTCTTT	CASSTGPNTEAFF	NA	13	TRBV13	TRBJ1-1	many
TGTGCCAGCAGAAACAGGGAAGAGACCCAGTACTTC	CASRNREETQYF	NA	12	TRBV7-8	TRBJ2-5	few
TGTGCCAACAGCTCGACCCCGCTCCTCAGTGAATATAATTCACCCCTCCACTTT	CANSSTPLLSEYNSPLHF	NA	18	TRBV28	TRBJ1-6	NA
TGTGCCAGCAGTTATGGAGACGCGCCCCAGCATTTT	CASSYGDAPQHF	NA	12	TRBV6-2/TRBV6-3	TRBJ1-5	NA
TGTGCCAGCAGCTTGCTGGGACAAGAGACCCAGTACTTC	CASSLLGQETQYF	NA	13	TRBV5-6	TRBJ2-5	few
TGTGCCAGCAGGATAGCGGGCGGATTTAATGAGCAGTTCTTC	CASRIAGGFNEQFF	TRBD2	14	TRBV12-3/TRBV12-4	TRBJ2-1	few
TGTGCCAGCAGTGGGACAGATATTGCCTATGGCTACACCTTC	CASSGTDIAYGYTF	NA	14	TRBV2	TRBJ1-2	few
TGCAGCGTTGAAGTGGACAGGGACTATGGCTACACCTTC	CSVEVDRDYGYTF	TRBD1	13	TRBV29-1	TRBJ1-2	NA
TGTGCCTGGAGTGGGGGGGTCTCTAACACCGGGGAGCTGTTTTTT	CAWSGGVSNTGELFF	NA	15	TRBV30	TRBJ2-2	few
TGTGCCTGGAGTGTAGGGGCAGCCTCAACTAATGAAAAACTGTTTTTT	CAWSVGAASTNEKLFF	NA	16	TRBV30	TRBJ1-4	NA
TGTGCCAGTCGCTCTAGCGGGAGTGTCTACAATGAGCAGTTCTTC	CASRSSGSVYNEQFF	TRBD2	15	TRBV19	TRBJ2-1	few
TGTGCCAGCAGCCCTTGGACAGGGGATGGCAATGAGCAGTTCTTC	CASSPWTGDGNEQFF	TRBD1	15	TRBV11-2	TRBJ2-1	many
TGTGCCAGCAGTTTTGCGGGAGTGGTCGGGGAGCAGTTCTTC	CASSFAGVVGEQFF	TRBD2	14	TRBV12-3/TRBV12-4	TRBJ2-1	NA
TGTGCCAGCAGCTACCCTTTGAGGGGGGAGACCCAGTACTTC	CASSYPLRGETQYF	NA	14	TRBV11-2	TRBJ2-5	once
TGCGCCAGCAGGGGCGGCTCAGATACGCAGTATTTT	CASRGGSDTQYF	NA	12	TRBV4-1	TRBJ2-3	NA
TGTGCCAGCAGTTTATTTATTTCCGGGACGGGGAATTCACCCCTCCACTTT	CASSLFISGTGNSPLHF	NA	17	TRBV27	TRBJ1-6	NA
TGTGCCAGCACTAGCGAGCACCAAGAGACCCAGTACTTC	CASTSEHQETQYF	NA	13	TRBV2	TRBJ2-5	NA
TGTGCCAGCAGCGTAGGCCAGTCAGCCGAAGCTTTCTTT	CASSVGQSAEAFF	NA	13	TRBV9	TRBJ1-1	few
TGTGCCAGCAGCTACACAGACACACCTGGTTCCTATGGCTACACCTTC	CASSYTDTPGSYGYTF	NA	16	TRBV7-8	TRBJ1-2	NA
TGTGCCAGCAGTCTGCTATACTCCTACGAGCAGTACTTC	CASSLLYSYEQYF	NA	13	TRBV12-3/TRBV12-4	TRBJ2-7	many
TGTGCCAGCAGCTTTACATACAATGAGCAGTTCTTC	CASSFTYNEQFF	NA	12	TRBV5-6	TRBJ2-1	few
TGTGCCAGCAGTGAATTTGTGGTCTCCGGCGGCTACGAGCAGTACTTC	CASSEFVVSGGYEQYF	NA	16	TRBV6-1	TRBJ2-7	few
TGCGCCAGCAGCCAAGTCCCTAGTTTGGAGACCCAGTACTTC	CASSQVPSLETQYF	NA	14	TRBV4-1	TRBJ2-5	NA
TGCAGCGTTGGACCCCCCTCCCACAGCCCCAATGGCTACACCTTC	CSVGPPSHSPNGYTF	NA	15	TRBV29-1	TRBJ1-2	few